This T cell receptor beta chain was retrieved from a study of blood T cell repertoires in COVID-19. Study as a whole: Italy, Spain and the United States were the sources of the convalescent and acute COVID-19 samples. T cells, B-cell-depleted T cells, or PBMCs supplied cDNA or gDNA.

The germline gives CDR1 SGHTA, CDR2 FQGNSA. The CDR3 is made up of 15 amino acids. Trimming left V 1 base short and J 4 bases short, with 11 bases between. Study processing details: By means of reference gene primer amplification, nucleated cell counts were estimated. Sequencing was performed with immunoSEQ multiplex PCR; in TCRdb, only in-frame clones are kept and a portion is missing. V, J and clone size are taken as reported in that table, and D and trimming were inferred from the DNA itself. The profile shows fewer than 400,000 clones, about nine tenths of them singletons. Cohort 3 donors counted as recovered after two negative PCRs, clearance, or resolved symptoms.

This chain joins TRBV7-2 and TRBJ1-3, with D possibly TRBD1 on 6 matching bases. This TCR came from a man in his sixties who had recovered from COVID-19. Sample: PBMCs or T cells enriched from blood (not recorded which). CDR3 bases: TGTGCCAGCAGCTTAGATGGGACATCCGGAAACACCATATATTTT. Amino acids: CASSLDGTSGNTIYF.